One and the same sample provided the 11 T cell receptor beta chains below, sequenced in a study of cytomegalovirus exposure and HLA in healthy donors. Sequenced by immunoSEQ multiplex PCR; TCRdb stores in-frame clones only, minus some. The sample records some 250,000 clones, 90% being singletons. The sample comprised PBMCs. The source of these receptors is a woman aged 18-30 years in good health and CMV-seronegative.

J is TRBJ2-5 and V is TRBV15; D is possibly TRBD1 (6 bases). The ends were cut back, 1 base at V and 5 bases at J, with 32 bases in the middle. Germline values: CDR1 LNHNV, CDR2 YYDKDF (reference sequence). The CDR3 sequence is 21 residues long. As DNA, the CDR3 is TGTGCCACCAGCAGAGGCCCCGACGTTGATACCGGGACATACGAATCGGAGACCCAGTACTTC. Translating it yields CATSRGPDVDTGTYESETQYF.

The CDR3 here is CASSGTPGQVGTEAFF. CDR3 nucleotides: TGTGCCAGCTCAGGTACTCCGGGACAGGTGGGCACTGAAGCTTTCTTT. The V gene is TRBV18, the J gene TRBJ1-1; the match to TRBD1 covers 8 bases. This CDR3 contains 16 residues. Trimming at V came to 5 bases and at J to 4 bases, leaving 12 bases not matched to a gene. CDR1 is KGHSH and CDR2 is LQKENI in the germline V gene. Combining the CDR3 with reference TRBV18 and TRBJ1-1 gives the whole variable domain NAGVMQNPRHLVRRRGQEARLRCSPMKGHSHVYWYRQLPEEGLKFMVYLQKENIIDESGMPKERFSAEFPKEGPSILRIQQVVRGDSAAYFCASSGTPGQVGTEAFFGQGTRLTVV.

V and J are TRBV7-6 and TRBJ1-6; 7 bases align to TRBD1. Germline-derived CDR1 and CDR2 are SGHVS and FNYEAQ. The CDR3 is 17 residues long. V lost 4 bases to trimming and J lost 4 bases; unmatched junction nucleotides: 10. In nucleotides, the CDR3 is TGTGCCAGCAGCTCCAGTTCCGGGACAGCGTATAATTCACCCCTCCACTTT. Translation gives CASSSSSGTAYNSPLHF.

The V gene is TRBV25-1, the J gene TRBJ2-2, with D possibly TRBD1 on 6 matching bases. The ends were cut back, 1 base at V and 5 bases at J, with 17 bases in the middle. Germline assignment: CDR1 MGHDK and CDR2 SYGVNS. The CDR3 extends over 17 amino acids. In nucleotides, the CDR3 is TGTGCCAGCAGTGAATCGGCTGTAGGGGGAAGGACCGGGGAGCTGTTTTTT. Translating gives CASSESAVGGRTGELFF. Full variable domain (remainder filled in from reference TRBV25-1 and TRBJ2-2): EADIYQTPRYLVIGTGKKITLECSQTMGHDKMYWYQQDPGMELHLIHYSYGVNSTEKGDLSSESTVSRIRTEHFPLTLESARPSHTSQYLCASSESAVGGRTGELFFGEGSRLTVL.

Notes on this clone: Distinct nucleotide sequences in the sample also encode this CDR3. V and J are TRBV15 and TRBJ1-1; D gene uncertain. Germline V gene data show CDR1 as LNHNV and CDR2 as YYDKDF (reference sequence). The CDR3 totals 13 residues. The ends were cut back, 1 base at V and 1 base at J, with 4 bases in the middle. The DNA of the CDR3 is TGTGCCACCAGCAGAGGTCAGAACACTGAAGCTTTCTTT. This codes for CATSRGQNTEAFF.

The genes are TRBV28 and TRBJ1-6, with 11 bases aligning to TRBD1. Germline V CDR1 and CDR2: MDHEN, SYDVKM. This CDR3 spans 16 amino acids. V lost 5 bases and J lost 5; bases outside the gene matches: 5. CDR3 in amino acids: CASSPDRGLDNSPLHF. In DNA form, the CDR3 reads TGTGCCAGCAGTCCGGACAGGGGGCTTGATAATTCACCCCTCCACTTT.

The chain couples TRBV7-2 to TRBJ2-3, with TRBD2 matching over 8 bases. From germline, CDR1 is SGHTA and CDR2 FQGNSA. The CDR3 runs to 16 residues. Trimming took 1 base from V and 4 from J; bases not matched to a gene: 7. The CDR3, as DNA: TGTGCCAGCAGCTTAGGGCCGGGGGGGCCCGCAGATACGCAGTATTTT. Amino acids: CASSLGPGGPADTQYF. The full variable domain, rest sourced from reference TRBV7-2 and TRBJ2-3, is GAGVSQSPSNKVTEKGKDVELRCDPISGHTALYWYRQSLGQGLEFLIYFQGNSAPDKSGLPSDRFSAERTGGSVSTLTIQRTQQEDSAVYLCASSLGPGGPADTQYFGPGTRLTVL.

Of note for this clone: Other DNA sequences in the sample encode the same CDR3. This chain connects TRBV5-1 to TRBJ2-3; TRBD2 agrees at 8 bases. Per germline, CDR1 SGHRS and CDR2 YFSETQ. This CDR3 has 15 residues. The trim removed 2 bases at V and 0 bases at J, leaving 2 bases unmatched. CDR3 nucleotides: TGCGCCAGCAGCTTAAGCGGGGGTAGCACAGATACGCAGTATTTT. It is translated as CASSLSGGSTDTQYF. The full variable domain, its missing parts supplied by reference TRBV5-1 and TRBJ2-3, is KAGVTQTPRYLIKTRGQQVTLSCSPISGHRSVSWYQQTPGQGLQFLFEYFSETQRNKGNFPGRFSGRQFSNSRSEMNVSTLELGDSALYLCASSLSGGSTDTQYFGPGTRLTVL.

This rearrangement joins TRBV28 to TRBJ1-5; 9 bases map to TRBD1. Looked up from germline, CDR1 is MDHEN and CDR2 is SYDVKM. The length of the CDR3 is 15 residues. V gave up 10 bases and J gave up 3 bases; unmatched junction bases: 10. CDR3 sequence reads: CATSGDREDNQPQHF. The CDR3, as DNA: TGTGCCACTTCCGGGGACAGGGAGGACAATCAGCCCCAGCATTTT.

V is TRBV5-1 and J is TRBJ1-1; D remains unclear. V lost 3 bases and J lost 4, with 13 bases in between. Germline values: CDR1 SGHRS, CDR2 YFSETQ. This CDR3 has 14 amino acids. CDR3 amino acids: CASSSLSGGTEAFF. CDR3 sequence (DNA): TGCGCCAGCAGCTCCTTGTCCGGCGGCACTGAAGCTTTCTTT.

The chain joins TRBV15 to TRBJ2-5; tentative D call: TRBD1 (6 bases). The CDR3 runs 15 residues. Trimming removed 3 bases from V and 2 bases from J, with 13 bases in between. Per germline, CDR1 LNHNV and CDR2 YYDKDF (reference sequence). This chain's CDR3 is CATSSPTGFQETQYF. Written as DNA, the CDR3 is TGTGCCACCAGCAGCCCCACAGGGTTTCAAGAGACCCAGTACTTC.